This T cell receptor beta chain is drawn from a study of T-cell memory formation after mild COVID-19. Findings of the study overall: That cross-reactive memory joined was suggested by some responding clones appearing in pre-infection memory. The CD4+ clones that contracted clustered mainly within CM and EM, and the CD8+ clones concentrated in EMRA.

Trimming removed 6 bases at V and 6 bases at J, with 9 bases between. CDR3 length: 11 residues. The germline V gene has CDR1 ENHRY and CDR2 SYGVKD. This clonotype has only a few counts. The antigen is undetermined. Constant-segment-primed 5'RACE gave TCR alpha and TCR beta cDNA libraries with sample barcodes and UMIs. TCRdb reprocessed the 5' RACE reads via MiXCR and lists one record per CDR3 protein. The sample lists 250,000 to 300,000 distinct CDR3 sequences; less than 20% were seen once. The receptor's source is a young man who had mild COVID-19 (a few samples of this study predate the infection). Cell type and time point are not known. The specimen sequenced was PBMCs or a T cell subset sorted from them (not recorded which). This chain links TRBV10-3 with TRBJ2-7, with a possible D match to TRBD1 (5 bases). The CDR3 protein is CAIRQAREQYF. CDR3 coding DNA: TGTGCCATCAGACAGGCGCGCGAGCAGTACTTC.